This TCR beta chain was observed in a study of blood T cell repertoires in COVID-19. Study summary: PBMCs, B-cell-depleted T cells, or T cells provided the cDNA or gDNA that made up the material.

Original processing notes: Nucleated cell counts were estimated from reference gene primer amplification. The repertoire was sequenced with immunoSEQ multiplex PCR; TCRdb's copy has only in-frame clones and lacks some. For V, J and clone size, that table is used; D and trimming come from the DNA. The sample includes about 70,000 clones, approximately 83% seen only once; the top ten take roughly 1.4%. The germline V gene encodes CDR1 SGDLS and CDR2 YYNGEE. The CDR3 is 15 residues long. V gave up 0 bases and J gave up 5 bases, with 14 bases separating them. Sequenced sample: peripheral blood. This TCR derives from a woman aged 55-69 years with acute or convalescent COVID-19. V and J are TRBV9 and TRBJ1-1, with D possibly TRBD1 on 6 matching bases. The CDR3 DNA reads as TGTGCCAGCAGCGTAGGGGGAGGGGGAAGGACTGAAGCTTTCTTT. Translating gives CASSVGGGGRTEAFF.